Sequencing of this T cell receptor beta chain was carried out in a study of T cell responses to AZD1222 COVID-19 vaccine. Using immunoSEQ multiplex PCR, the repertoire was profiled, and TCRdb retains in-frame clones only, with some absent. The sample holds tens of thousands of clones, about 85% seen once. On this clone itself: No antigen is known for it.

V was pared by 4 bases and J by 9 bases, with 10 bases of the junction left unmatched. This CDR3 contains 16 residues. CDR1 and CDR2 from the germline V gene are LNHDA and SQIVND (reference sequence). Regarding the study as a whole: Just a handful of AZD1222 recipients were seropositive at baseline. Repertoire sampling happened only post peak T cell response.

The material sequenced was peripheral blood, taken 28 days after the second AZD1222 dose. J is TRBJ1-6 and V is TRBV19; 9 bases line up with TRBD1. The receptor's source is an adult who received the AZD1222 COVID-19 vaccine. The chain's CDR3 is CASSTVGQGRRSPLHF. The CDR3 DNA reads as TGTGCCAGTAGTACAGTGGGACAGGGACGGCGTTCACCCCTCCACTTT.